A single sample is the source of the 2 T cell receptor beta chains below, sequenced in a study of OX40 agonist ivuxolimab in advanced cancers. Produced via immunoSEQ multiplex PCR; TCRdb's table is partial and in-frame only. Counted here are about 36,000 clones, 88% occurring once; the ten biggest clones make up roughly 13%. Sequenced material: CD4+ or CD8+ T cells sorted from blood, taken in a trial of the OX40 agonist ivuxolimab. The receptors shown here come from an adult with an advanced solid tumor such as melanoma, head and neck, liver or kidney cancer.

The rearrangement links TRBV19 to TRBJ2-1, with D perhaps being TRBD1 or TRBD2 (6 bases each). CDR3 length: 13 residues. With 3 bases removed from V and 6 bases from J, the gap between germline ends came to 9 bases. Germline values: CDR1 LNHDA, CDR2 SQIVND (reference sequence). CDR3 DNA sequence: TGTGCCAGTAGTATTGGAGGGGGCAATGAGCAGTTCTTC. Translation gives CASSIGGGNEQFF.

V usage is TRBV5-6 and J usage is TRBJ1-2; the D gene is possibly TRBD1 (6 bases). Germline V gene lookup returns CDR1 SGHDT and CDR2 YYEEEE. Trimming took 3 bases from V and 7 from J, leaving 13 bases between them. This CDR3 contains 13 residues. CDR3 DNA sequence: TGTGCCAGCAGCTCTAACTACAGGGCTGGCTACACCTTC. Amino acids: CASSSNYRAGYTF.